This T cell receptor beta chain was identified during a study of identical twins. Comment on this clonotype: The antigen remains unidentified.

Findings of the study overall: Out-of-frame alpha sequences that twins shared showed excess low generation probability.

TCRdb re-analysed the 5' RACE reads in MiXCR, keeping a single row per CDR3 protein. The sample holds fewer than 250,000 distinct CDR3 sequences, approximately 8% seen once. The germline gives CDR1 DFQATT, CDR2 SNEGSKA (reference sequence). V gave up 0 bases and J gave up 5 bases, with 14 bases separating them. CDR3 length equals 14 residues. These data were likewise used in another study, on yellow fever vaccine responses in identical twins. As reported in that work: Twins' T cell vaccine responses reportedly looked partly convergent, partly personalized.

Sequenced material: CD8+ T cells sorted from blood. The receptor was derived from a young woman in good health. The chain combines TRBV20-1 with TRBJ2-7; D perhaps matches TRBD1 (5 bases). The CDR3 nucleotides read TGCAGTGCTAGAGACCCAGCAGGGCAGGACGAGCAGTACGTC. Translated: CSARDPAGQDEQYV.